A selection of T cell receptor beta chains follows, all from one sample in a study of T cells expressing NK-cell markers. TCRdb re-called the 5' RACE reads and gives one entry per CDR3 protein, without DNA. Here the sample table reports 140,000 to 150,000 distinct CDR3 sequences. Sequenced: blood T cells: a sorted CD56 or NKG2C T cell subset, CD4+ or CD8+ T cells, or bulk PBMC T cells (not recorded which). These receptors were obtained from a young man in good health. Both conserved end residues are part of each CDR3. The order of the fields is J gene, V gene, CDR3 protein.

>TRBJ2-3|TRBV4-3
CASSQDTGQGLADTQYF
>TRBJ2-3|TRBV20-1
CSAFGLAGPGDTQYF
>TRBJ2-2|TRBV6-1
CASRIDIMATGELFF
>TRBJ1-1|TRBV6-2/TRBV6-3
CASSYTQGNTEAFF
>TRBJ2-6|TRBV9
CASSVGGGALSGANVLTF
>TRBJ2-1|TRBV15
CATSRERSSYNEQFF
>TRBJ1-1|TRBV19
CASSIDRFVEAFF
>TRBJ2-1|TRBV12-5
CASDISGLADNNEQFF
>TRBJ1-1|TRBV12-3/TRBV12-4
CASRPDVRGRSEAFF
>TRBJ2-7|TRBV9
CASSVGAAGEQYF
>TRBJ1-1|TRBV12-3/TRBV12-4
CASSLGGSTEAFF
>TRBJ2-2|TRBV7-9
CAKYRENTGELFF
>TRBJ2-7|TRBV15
CATSRDLSGPLYEQYF
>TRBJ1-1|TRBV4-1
CASSQGAKAFF
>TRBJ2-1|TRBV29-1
CSVETSGRGEQFF
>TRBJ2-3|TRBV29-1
CSVEDGRLPNTQYF
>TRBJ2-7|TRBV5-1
CASSDSYEQYF
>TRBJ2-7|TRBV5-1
CASSLVGGSYEQYF
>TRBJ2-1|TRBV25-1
CASSDPLAGASDEQFF
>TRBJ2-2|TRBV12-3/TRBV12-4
CASRVVGPDGELFF
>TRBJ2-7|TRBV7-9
CASSWDGTGIYEQYF
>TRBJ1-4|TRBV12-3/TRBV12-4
CASRPDRGPTNEKLFF
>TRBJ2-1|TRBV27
CASSYGTSTYNEQFF
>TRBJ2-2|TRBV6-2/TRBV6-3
CASRPMTSGPNTGELFF
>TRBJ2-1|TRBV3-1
CASSPAGTYNEQFF
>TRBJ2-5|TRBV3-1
CASSQDFHLSAIGVTQYF
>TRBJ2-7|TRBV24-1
CATSDLGSYEQYF
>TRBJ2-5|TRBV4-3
CASSGQTGDQETQYF
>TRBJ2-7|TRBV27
CASSPTLWGDYEQYF
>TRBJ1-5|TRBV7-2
CASSLYVGLSNQPQHF
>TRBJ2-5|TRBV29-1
CSVESGRGLTETQYF
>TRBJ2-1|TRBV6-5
CASSYSKAGQGEQFF
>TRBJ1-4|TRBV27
CASSPVGNGEKLFF
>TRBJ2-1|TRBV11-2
CASSLGLAGPYNEQFF
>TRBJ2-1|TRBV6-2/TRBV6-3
CASSYSMSSGRGNEQFF
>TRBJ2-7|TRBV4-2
CASSQGSGRGTREQYF
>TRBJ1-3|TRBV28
CASSFPTWAEGQGIRNTIYF
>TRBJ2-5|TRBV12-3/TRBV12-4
CASRTLGLAGGETQYF
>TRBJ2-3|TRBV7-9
CASSLLASPGDTQYF
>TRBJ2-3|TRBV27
CASSSNSLAGGPDTQYF
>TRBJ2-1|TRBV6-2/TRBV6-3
CASSYLPSAGGPKNEQFF
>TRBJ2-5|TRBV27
CASSPAYQETQYF
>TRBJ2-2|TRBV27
CASSLGLAGNTGELFF
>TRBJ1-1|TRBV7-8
CASSAVMTGENTEAFF
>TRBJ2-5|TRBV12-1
CASSSYRLAVQETQYF
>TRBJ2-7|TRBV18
CASSQEGRYEQYF
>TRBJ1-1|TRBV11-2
CASSAFRGKNTEAFF
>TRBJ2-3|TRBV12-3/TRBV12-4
CASSTTGVTDTQYF
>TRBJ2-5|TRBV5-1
CASSLVTAQKETQYF
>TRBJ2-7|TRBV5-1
CASSSRASGRATYEQYF
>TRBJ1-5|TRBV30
CAWRGQGNQPQHF
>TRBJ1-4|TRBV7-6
CASSPDRGQGEKLFF
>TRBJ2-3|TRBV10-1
CASSAGVGGKRDTQYF
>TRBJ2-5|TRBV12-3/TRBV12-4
CASSLAGRQETQYF
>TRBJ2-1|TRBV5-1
CASSLVTSYNEQFF
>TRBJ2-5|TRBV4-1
CASSPVAGVQETQYF
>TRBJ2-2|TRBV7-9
CASSSIRTSNTGELFF
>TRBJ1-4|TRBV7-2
CASSRTLSLQEKLFF
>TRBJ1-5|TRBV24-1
CAIQFGTGKYSNQPQHF
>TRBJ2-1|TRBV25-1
CASSGPPSYNEQFF